The TCR beta chain under discussion was sequenced for a study of blood T cells in healthy people across ages. With 1 base removed from V and 9 bases from J, the gap between germline ends came to 16 bases. This CDR3 region has 15 residues. Looked up from germline, CDR1 is SGHVS and CDR2 is FQNEAQ. The second PCR ran 7 to 11 cycles with a sample-barcoded 5' primer and J-beta primers. TCRdb called the 5' RACE reads again in MiXCR, with one record for every CDR3 protein. This sample has about 970,000 distinct CDR3 sequences, with approximately 50% found just once. Study outcomes and limitations: Estimated diversity across one million T cells was deemed an underestimate. PBMCs went unsorted, and a conclusive naive versus antigen-experienced comparison was therefore prevented.

Turning to this clonotype: Its matching antigen is unknown.

This receptor was obtained from a woman between 55 and 75 years old in good health. The chain carries TRBV7-8 and TRBJ2-1, with D unclear. The specimen was blood. CDR3 nucleotides: TGTGCCAGCAGCTTAGACCGCCTTTCTGGTATTGAGCAGTTCTTC. It codes for CASSLDRLSGIEQFF.